These 31 T cell receptor beta chains were all obtained from the same sample, sequenced in a study of T cell responses to AZD1222 COVID-19 vaccine. Assay used: immunoSEQ multiplex PCR; TCRdb lists only in-frame clones, some missing. The sample comprises 65,000 to 90,000 clones, around nine tenths of which are singletons, and approximately 1.2% rests with the top ten. The sequences come from peripheral blood, collected 28 days after the second AZD1222 dose. The receptors derive from an adult who received the AZD1222 COVID-19 vaccine.

This clone has only one observation. V usage is TRBV11-2 and J usage is TRBJ1-1, with D hard to call. V shed 3 bases and J shed 0 bases, with 8 bases lying between them. The CDR3 covers 14 residues. Germline V gene lookup returns CDR1 SGHAT and CDR2 FQNNGV. The CDR3 DNA is TGTGCCAGCAGCTTGGGGAATGTGAACACTGAAGCTTTCTTT. It yields the protein CASSLGNVNTEAFF.

The rearrangement uses TRBV2 and TRBJ1-2; no firm D call. Deletions cut 1 base from V and 1 base from J, with 7 bases between. The CDR3 runs 14 residues. CDR1 and CDR2 from the germline V gene are SNHLY and FYNNEI. CDR3 bases: TGTGCCAGCAGTGAAGGGGGTTTTAACTATGGCTACACCTTC. This codes for CASSEGGFNYGYTF.

The rearrangement joins TRBV19 to TRBJ2-7, with 8 bases that match TRBD1. Trimming cost V 3 bases and J 5 bases; bases outside gene matches: 9. Germline V CDR1 and CDR2: LNHDA, SQIVND (reference sequence). The CDR3 consists of 15 residues. CDR3 nucleotides: TGTGCCAGTAGTATCCCGGACAGGGAGAGTCACGAGCAGTACTTC. Translation gives CASSIPDRESHEQYF.

This clone was detected only once. The chain couples TRBV18 to TRBJ1-3; the match to TRBD1 covers 10 bases. The CDR3 sequence is 15 residues long. The V gene end was trimmed by 1 base and the J gene end by 4 bases; junction bases not matched to a gene: 1. Germline CDR1 KGHSH, CDR2 LQKENI. DNA of the CDR3: TGTGCCAGCTCACCACGGACAGGGGGAGGAAACACCATATATTTT. Translating gives CASSPRTGGGNTIYF.

The J gene is TRBJ1-1, the V gene TRBV12-3 or TRBV12-4; 9 nucleotides align to TRBD1. CDR3 length equals 12 residues. The V segment lost 5 bases and the J segment 12 bases; nucleotides outside the gene matches: 7. CDR3 bases: TGTGCCAGCAGTGCCCCGACAGGGGGGACTTTCTTT. Protein sequence: CASSAPTGGTFF.

V is TRBV27 and J is TRBJ2-3, with 7 bases lining up with TRBD1. The CDR3 totals 15 residues. V lost 6 bases, J lost 0 bases, and 6 bases stayed unmatched. Per germline, CDR1 MNHEY and CDR2 SMNVEV (reference sequence). CDR3 DNA sequence: TGTGCCAGCAGAATAGACAGGGTCAGCACAGATACGCAGTATTTT. As protein: CASRIDRVSTDTQYF.

The chain recombines TRBV9 with TRBJ1-5, with D unclear. Between the trimmed V and J ends, which lost 0 bases and 2 bases, there was a span of 12 bases. The CDR3 sequence is 16 residues long. Germline lookup yields CDR1 SGDLS and CDR2 YYNGEE. The CDR3 region is CASSVGSRQRNQPQHF. Here the CDR3 DNA reads TGTGCCAGCAGCGTAGGGAGCAGGCAACGCAATCAGCCCCAGCATTTT.

The CDR3 spells CASSLEAANYGYTF. The CDR3 DNA sequence: TGCGCCAGCAGCTTGGAGGCAGCTAACTATGGCTACACCTTC. This chain joins TRBV5-1 and TRBJ1-2; D is uncertain. The V gene lost 0 bases and the J gene lost 0 bases, with 6 bases spanning the gap. Germline V gives CDR1 SGHRS, CDR2 YFSETQ. The CDR3 sequence is 14 residues long. The full variable domain, rest sourced from reference TRBV5-1 and TRBJ1-2, is KAGVTQTPRYLIKTRGQQVTLSCSPISGHRSVSWYQQTPGQGLQFLFEYFSETQRNKGNFPGRFSGRQFSNSRSEMNVSTLELGDSALYLCASSLEAANYGYTFGSGTRLTVV.

The chain links TRBV5-8 to TRBJ2-1, with TRBD2 matching over 10 bases. This CDR3 is 18 amino acids long. With 6 bases clipped from V and 0 bases from J, the junction kept 12 bases outside the gene matches. The germline V gene has CDR1 SGHTS and CDR2 YDEGEE. CDR3 sequence: CASTEGRTSGSSYNEQFF. The CDR3 region has the DNA TGTGCCAGCACAGAGGGCCGGACTAGCGGTAGCTCCTACAATGAGCAGTTCTTC.

The chain joins TRBV7-2 to TRBJ1-2; D remains ambiguous. The CDR3 covers 13 residues. Germline CDR1 SGHTA, CDR2 FQGNSA. Between the trimmed V and J ends, which lost 1 base and 6 bases, there was a span of 9 bases. For the CDR3, the DNA is TGTGCCAGCAGCTTAGATCGGGAGGATGGCTACACCTTC. It yields the protein CASSLDREDGYTF.

The DNA for the CDR3 is TGTGCCAGCAGCCATAGTTGGGGAGGGGGCAATGAGCAGTTCTTC. Protein sequence: CASSHSWGGGNEQFF. The V call is TRBV7-3, the J call TRBJ2-1; D perhaps matches TRBD2 (7 bases). The CDR3 extends over 15 amino acids. The ends were cut back, 5 bases at V and 6 bases at J, with 17 bases in the middle. Germline values: CDR1 SGHTA, CDR2 FQGTGA.

The chain has TRBV11-2 and TRBJ1-2; 9 positions match TRBD1. Germline V gene data show CDR1 as SGHAT and CDR2 as FQNNGV. V was pared by 7 bases and J by 2 bases, with 11 bases of the junction left unmatched. This CDR3 is built from 16 residues. The CDR3 region is CASTYTGGLANYGYTF. CDR3 DNA: TGTGCCAGCACCTATACAGGGGGCCTCGCCAACTATGGCTACACCTTC.

The chain combines TRBV4-3 with TRBJ2-6, with unresolved D. CDR3 size: 17 residues. V lost 2 bases, J lost 0 bases, and 11 bases lay in between. CDR1 and CDR2 (germline): LGHNA, YSLEER. The CDR3 DNA follows: TGCGCCAGCAGCCAACCCCCAGGCGGCTCTGGGGCCAACGTCCTGACTTTC. It codes for CASSQPPGGSGANVLTF.

A note on this clone: The identical CDR3 is also encoded by other nucleotide sequences in the sample. This chain links TRBV19 with TRBJ1-2; D is unclear. Germline V gene data show CDR1 as LNHDA and CDR2 as SQIVND (reference sequence). V was cut by 3 bases and J by 4 bases, with 15 bases left in between. The CDR3 is made up of 15 amino acids. In nucleotides, the CDR3 is TGTGCCAGTAGTATTCAAGCGGGCGGACGCTATGGCTACACCTTC. Translated, it gives CASSIQAGGRYGYTF.

This clone was observed a few times. The genes are TRBV6-5 and TRBJ1-3; D is uncertain. The V end was cut by 6 bases, the J end by 2 bases, with 14 bases between. This CDR3 contains 15 residues. CDR1 is MNHEY and CDR2 is SVGAGI in the germline V gene. CDR3 coding DNA: TGTGCCAGCAGGCGGACGGGCGAGGCTGGAAACACCATATATTTT. Amino acids: CASRRTGEAGNTIYF.

V and J are TRBV4-3 and TRBJ1-4; D gene uncertain. The length of the CDR3 is 14 residues. The V and J ends lost 5 bases and 6 bases respectively, with 13 bases between them. The germline gives CDR1 LGHNA, CDR2 YSLEER. The chain's CDR3 is CASSTGEGYEKLFF. CDR3 sequence (DNA): TGCGCCAGCAGCACCGGTGAGGGTTATGAAAAACTGTTTTTT.

V gene TRBV19 combines with J gene TRBJ1-1, with no clear D. The CDR3 loop spans 13 amino acids. Per germline, CDR1 LNHDA and CDR2 SQIVND (reference sequence). Trimming cost V 2 bases and J 2 bases, with 6 bases left between them. CDR3 sequence (DNA): TGTGCCAGTAGTATAAATTTTAACACTGAAGCTTTCTTT. This translates into CASSINFNTEAFF.

The rearrangement links TRBV18 to TRBJ2-5, with D unclear. From germline, CDR1 is KGHSH and CDR2 LQKENI. The length of the CDR3 is 14 residues. V lost 0 bases to trimming and J lost 2 bases, with 7 bases between them. CDR3 sequence reads: CASSPPHGQETQYF. The CDR3 nucleotides are TGTGCCAGCTCACCACCCCATGGTCAAGAGACCCAGTACTTC. The complete variable domain, with remaining parts taken from reference TRBV18 and TRBJ2-5, reads NAGVMQNPRHLVRRRGQEARLRCSPMKGHSHVYWYRQLPEEGLKFMVYLQKENIIDESGMPKERFSAEFPKEGPSILRIQQVVRGDSAAYFCASSPPHGQETQYFGPGTRLLVL.

This clone was picked up one time. V gene TRBV20-1 combines with J gene TRBJ1-4; D gene unclear. The germline CDR1 and CDR2 sequences are DFQATT and SNEGSKA (reference sequence). V lost 3 bases and J lost 0, with 8 bases in between. This CDR3 spans 14 amino acids. The DNA for the CDR3 is TGCAGTGCTAGTATGGCAGCAACTAATGAAAAACTGTTTTTT. This encodes CSASMAATNEKLFF.

The chain couples TRBV6-2 or TRBV6-3 to TRBJ2-5, with 14 positions matching TRBD2. The ends lost 5 bases at V and 1 base at J; junction bases unmatched: 3. The CDR3 is made up of 16 amino acids. Germline V gene data show CDR1 as MNHEY and CDR2 as SVGEGT. The CDR3 DNA follows: TGTGCCAGCAGTCTAGGACTAGCGGGAGGCCAAGAGACCCAGTACTTC. Translation gives CASSLGLAGGQETQYF.

This clone has a single count. V usage is TRBV7-2 and J usage is TRBJ1-5, with 8 bases identical to TRBD1. The CDR3 is 14 amino acids. CDR1 is SGHTA and CDR2 is FQGNSA in the germline V gene. V was clipped by 3 bases and J by 5 bases; unmatched bases: 3. The CDR3 is CASSFRTGHQPQHF. The CDR3 DNA is TGTGCCAGCAGCTTTCGGACAGGGCATCAGCCCCAGCATTTT.

The J gene is TRBJ2-1, the V gene TRBV6-5, with TRBD2 identical over 10 bases. The CDR3 is made up of 15 amino acids. The germline V gene encodes CDR1 MNHEY and CDR2 SVGAGI. Trimming removed 6 bases from V and 2 bases from J; junction bases left unmatched: 4. CDR3 loop: CASRVAGGPYNEQFF. The CDR3 DNA follows: TGTGCCAGCAGGGTAGCGGGAGGTCCCTACAATGAGCAGTTCTTC.

The rearrangement uses TRBV18 and TRBJ1-6; TRBD1 agrees at 9 bases. This CDR3 region has 14 residues. The V segment lost 5 bases and the J segment 7 bases; nucleotides outside the gene matches: 3. Germline values: CDR1 KGHSH, CDR2 LQKENI. CDR3 residues: CASSEDRGNSPLHF. As DNA, the CDR3 is TGTGCCAGCTCAGAGGACAGGGGAAATTCACCCCTCCACTTT.

This sequence joins TRBV6-6 and TRBJ1-2, with TRBD1 identical over 7 bases. This CDR3 is built from 18 residues. The germline V gene has CDR1 MNHNY and CDR2 SVGAGI (reference sequence). V was pared by 5 bases and J by 8 bases, with 23 bases of the junction left unmatched. As DNA, the CDR3 is TGTGCCAGCAGTCACACACCGGGGGGGCCAGGGGGATATCGAGGCTACACCTTC. It translates to CASSHTPGGPGGYRGYTF.

This chain connects TRBV7-3 to TRBJ2-5, with a tentative D call TRBD2 (6 bases). Germline CDR1 SGHTA, CDR2 FQGTGA. CDR3 size: 14 residues. Trimming cost V 5 bases and J 1 base, with 11 bases left between them. In DNA, the CDR3 is TGTGCCAGCAGCCCATTGGGGGGCCAAGAGACCCAGTACTTC. This sequence encodes CASSPLGGQETQYF.

This chain connects TRBV19 to TRBJ1-1; TRBD1 might be the D (6 bases). V was clipped by 1 base and J by 5 bases, with 11 bases between them. CDR1 is LNHDA, CDR2 SQIVND, per germline (reference sequence). The CDR3 covers 14 residues. CDR3 DNA: TGTGCCAGTAGTATAGCCAGGGGAGGGACTGAAGCTTTCTTT. Residues: CASSIARGGTEAFF.

The gene calls are TRBV10-3 and TRBJ2-5; D may be TRBD1 or TRBD2 (6 bases each). The CDR3 sequence is 14 residues long. Trimming removed 6 bases at V and 1 base at J, with 12 bases between. The germline CDR1 and CDR2 sequences are ENHRY and SYGVKD. The CDR3 loop reads CAISSGAPQETQYF. CDR3 nucleotide sequence: TGTGCCATCAGCTCGGGGGCCCCCCAAGAGACCCAGTACTTC.

This clone was observed a few times. The rearrangement links TRBV5-4 to TRBJ2-6, with D unresolved. Germline V gene lookup returns CDR1 SGHNT and CDR2 YYREEE (reference sequence). The CDR3 has 16 amino acids. V shed 2 bases and J shed 0 bases, with 9 bases lying between them. The CDR3 loop is CASSLTQISGANVLTF. CDR3 bases: TGTGCCAGCAGCTTAACTCAAATCTCTGGGGCCAACGTCCTGACTTTC.

The chain recombines TRBV4-3 with TRBJ2-1; 12 bases map to TRBD2. This CDR3 contains 20 residues. Trimming cost V 0 bases and J 2 bases; bases outside gene matches: 11. Per germline, CDR1 LGHNA and CDR2 YSLEER. The CDR3 bases are TGCGCCAGCAGCCAAGAGGTAGAGACTAGCGGGAGTGTTACCTACAATGAGCAGTTCTTC. Amino acid sequence: CASSQEVETSGSVTYNEQFF.

The rearrangement links TRBV5-1 to TRBJ2-7; TRBD1 aligns across 7 bases. Looked up from germline, CDR1 is SGHRS and CDR2 is YFSETQ. J gave up 0 bases and V 2 bases, and 5 bases lay outside the gene matches. The CDR3 spans 15 residues. The DNA for the CDR3 is TGCGCCAGCAGCTTAGGGACAGCGTCCTCCTACGAGCAGTACTTC. This sequence encodes CASSLGTASSYEQYF.

CDR3 sequence (DNA): TGTGCCAGCAGCTCTACGACAGGATGGGGTGAAAAACTGTTTTTT. Its protein product is CASSSTTGWGEKLFF. The chain combines TRBV13 with TRBJ1-4; D possibly corresponds to TRBD1 (6 bases). Trimming stripped 4 bases from V and 7 bases from J, with 16 bases between. The CDR3 covers 15 residues. In germline, CDR1 is PRHDT, CDR2 FYEKMQ (reference sequence). The full variable domain, its missing parts supplied by reference TRBV13 and TRBJ1-4, is AAGVIQSPRHLIKEKRETATLKCYPIPRHDTVYWYQQGPGQDPQFLISFYEKMQSDKGSIPDRFSAQQFSDYHSELNMSSLELGDSALYFCASSSTTGWGEKLFFGSGTQLSVL.